This T cell receptor (beta chain) was recorded in a study of T cells in Graves' hyperthyroidism and ophthalmopathy. Subjects aged 18 to 65 presented with newly diagnosed hyperthyroidism of less than 2 months' duration. Uncontrolled infection, other autoimmune disease, pregnancy or lactation excluded patients. Every diagnosis used clinical symptoms, serum thyroxine and TRAb, thyroid ultrasound and orbital computed tomography. Amplification of TCR beta CDR3 regions used RNA as the template. First-round RT-PCR of the TCR CDR3 relied on the HTBI primer set. Via MiXCR, TCRdb re-called the multiplex PCR reads, giving one row per CDR3 protein. The repertoire holds hundreds of thousands of distinct CDR3 sequences, with 35% to 55% as singletons. Germline lookup yields CDR1 MNHEY and CDR2 SVGAGI. This CDR3 has 13 residues. Concerning this clonotype: Sequence at one end of the junction differs from germline and may be a read error.

What was sequenced was peripheral blood or thyroid tissue (not recorded which). The chain has TRBV6-5 and TRBJ2-5; 9 bases are shared with TRBD1. The sequence was obtained from a woman aged 18-29 years with Graves' hyperthyroidism. The CDR3 protein is CASSYDRGEIQYF. The CDR3 DNA sequence: TGTGCCAGCAGTTACGACAGGGGGGAGATCCAGTACTTC.